This is a list of T cell receptor beta chains from one sample in a study of CD8 T cells in ankylosing spondylitis. One entry per CDR3 protein, called by TCRdb with MiXCR from the 5' RACE reads. The repertoire holds some 800,000 distinct CDR3 sequences, with 12% as singletons. The material sequenced was blood, either unsorted or a sorted T cell fraction (not recorded which). Receptor source: a male donor with ankylosing spondylitis. Both conserved end residues are part of each CDR3. Fields, in order: V gene, D gene, clone size, J gene, CDR3 DNA, CDR3 protein. D genes are given only for firm matches. A row's size may be missing; if present it is once, few, many or a size class.

TRBV9,-,-,TRBJ2-1,TGTGCCAGCAGCCCCACCCCCAGACCAGGGATAAGGAATGAGCAGTTCTTC,CASSPTPRPGIRNEQFF
TRBV15,-,-,TRBJ1-1,TGTGCCACCAGCAGAGATCCAGCCCTCATGAACACTGAAGCTTTCTTT,CATSRDPALMNTEAFF
TRBV6-2/TRBV6-3,-,once,TRBJ1-1,TGTGCCAGCAGACCCTTGTTAGGCCTGAACACTGAAGCTTTCTTT,CASRPLLGLNTEAFF
TRBV7-8,TRBD2,few,TRBJ2-3,TGTGCCAGCAGCTCGACTAGCGGGGTCTACACAGATACGCAGTATTTT,CASSSTSGVYTDTQYF
TRBV19,-,few,TRBJ1-4,TGTGCCAGTAGTTTCCGGGACGGAGAAAAACTGTTTTTT,CASSFRDGEKLFF
TRBV4-1,TRBD1,-,TRBJ2-5,TGCGCCAGCAGCCAATACGGACAGGGGGCCTCGAGGGAGACCCAGTACTTC,CASSQYGQGASRETQYF
TRBV7-2,-,-,TRBJ2-7,TGTGCCAGCAGCTTACGGGGCGGGGCCCCCTACGAGCAGTACTTC,CASSLRGGAPYEQYF
TRBV5-1,TRBD1,few,TRBJ1-2,TGCGCCAGCAGCACCGGGACAGGGGGGTTCTATGGCTACACCTTC,CASSTGTGGFYGYTF
TRBV24-1,-,many,TRBJ2-5,TGTGCCACCAGTGATGGCGGGACAGCCATACAAGAGACCCAGTACTTC,CATSDGGTAIQETQYF
TRBV10-3,-,-,TRBJ2-3,TGTGCCATCAGTGAAAGGAGCGGGACAAGGTATCCGCAGTATTTT,CAISERSGTRYPQYF
TRBV18,-,few,TRBJ1-6,TGTGCCAGCTCACCTAACACCGCTGACTCCTATAATTCACCCCTCCACTTT,CASSPNTADSYNSPLHF
TRBV5-1,TRBD2,many,TRBJ2-1,TGCGCCAGCACCCGACGACTAGCGGGAGACGCAAATGAGCAGTTCTTC,CASTRRLAGDANEQFF
TRBV3-1,-,few,TRBJ1-2,TGTGCCAGCAGCCAAGTAGGGTTGCGTGGCTACACCTTC,CASSQVGLRGYTF
TRBV18,TRBD1,-,TRBJ2-2,TGTGCCAGCTCACCACGATCAGGGGGCACCTTCACCGGGGAGCTGTTTTTT,CASSPRSGGTFTGELFF
TRBV20-1,-,-,TRBJ1-2,TGCAGTGCTAGGGACATCGCTTGGAATGGCTACACCTTC,CSARDIAWNGYTF
TRBV20-1,-,many,TRBJ1-1,TGCAGTGCTAGCGGGAGGACTGAAGCTTTCTTT,CSASGRTEAFF
TRBV18,TRBD2,few,TRBJ2-1,TGTGCCAGCTCACCACGGGTAGCGGGGGGGCATGAGCAGTTCTTC,CASSPRVAGGHEQFF
TRBV12-3/TRBV12-4,TRBD2,few,TRBJ2-7,TGTGCCAGCAGTTCAAGGGACTGGACTAGGAAAGACGAGCAGTACTTC,CASSSRDWTRKDEQYF
TRBV20-1,-,few,TRBJ2-1,TGCAGTGCTTTAATGAGGGACGGGAGTTCCTACAATGAGCAGTTCTTC,CSALMRDGSSYNEQFF
TRBV7-2,TRBD2,many,TRBJ2-3,TGTGCCAGCAGCTTAGGTGTTGGTAGCGGGGCAGATACGCAGTATTTT,CASSLGVGSGADTQYF
TRBV6-1,-,few,TRBJ1-6,TGTGCCAGCAGCCCCCAGAAAGGCACACCCCTCCACTTT,CASSPQKGTPLHF
TRBV20-1,-,many,TRBJ1-1,TGCAGTGCTATAATATTGAACACTGAAGCTTTCTTT,CSAIILNTEAFF
TRBV28,-,-,TRBJ1-2,TGTGCCAGCAGTGCTCGGGGCTATGGCTACACCTTC,CASSARGYGYTF
TRBV20-1,-,many,TRBJ1-1,TGCAGTGCAACGATCCGGAACACTGAAGCTTTCTTT,CSATIRNTEAFF
TRBV28,-,-,TRBJ2-5,TGTGCCAGCAGTTTATGGACAGGGAGGTCGGAGACCCAGTACTTC,CASSLWTGRSETQYF
TRBV20-1,TRBD1,few,TRBJ1-4,TGCAGTGCTAGGGCCGGGACAGGGGGCGGAAAACTGTTTTTT,CSARAGTGGGKLFF
TRBV10-3,-,few,TRBJ1-3,TGTGCCATCAGTGAGTCAGCAGGCCTCCGAAACACCATATATTTT,CAISESAGLRNTIYF
TRBV18,-,-,TRBJ1-2,TGTGCCAGCTCACCTACACCAGGGGATGGCTACACCTTC,CASSPTPGDGYTF
TRBV4-2,TRBD1,few,TRBJ1-5,TGTGCCAGCAGCCGAGAAAACAGGGGGCATAGCAATCAGCCCCAGCATTTT,CASSRENRGHSNQPQHF
TRBV2,-,-,TRBJ2-1,TGTGCCAGCAGCGTCCTTTTCGGGGGAGGAGATGAGCAGTTCTTC,CASSVLFGGGDEQFF
TRBV24-1,-,-,TRBJ2-1,TGTGCCACCAGTGATTCCCCTGGGAATGAGCAGTTCTTC,CATSDSPGNEQFF
TRBV7-9,-,-,TRBJ2-1,TGTGCCAGCAGCTTATACTCGAATGAGCAGTTCTTC,CASSLYSNEQFF
TRBV20-1,TRBD2,many,TRBJ2-2,TGCAGTGCTAGACGACGGCTAGCGGGCGGGGAGCTGTTTTTT,CSARRRLAGGELFF
TRBV20-1,-,few,TRBJ2-7,TGCAGTGCTAGAGGCGCGGTTTCCTCCTACGAGCAGTACTTC,CSARGAVSSYEQYF
TRBV5-6,TRBD2,few,TRBJ2-1,TGTGCCAGCCACGTTAGCGGGAGGGATTACAATGAGCAGTTCTTC,CASHVSGRDYNEQFF
TRBV5-1,-,few,TRBJ1-5,TGCGCCAGCAGCTTCGGGGGAGTTAGCAATCAGCCCCAGCATTTT,CASSFGGVSNQPQHF
TRBV5-5,-,many,TRBJ1-1,TGTGCCAGCAGCTTCAGGGGAGTAAACACTGAAGCTTTCTTT,CASSFRGVNTEAFF
TRBV7-2,TRBD1,-,TRBJ2-5,TGTGCCAGCAGCTCCTTAGGGACAGGGAGGTCGGGAGAGACCCAGTACTTC,CASSSLGTGRSGETQYF
TRBV27,TRBD1,few,TRBJ1-6,TGTGCCAGCAGTTTTAGCGGGACAGCGTATAATTCACCCCTCCACTTT,CASSFSGTAYNSPLHF
TRBV6-6,-,-,TRBJ2-5,TGTGCCAGCAGTTACGGCAGCGAGACCCAGTACTTC,CASSYGSETQYF
TRBV29-1,-,many,TRBJ1-1,TGCAGCGTTGAAGAGCACGGGGGAGGTTGGAACACTGAAGCTTTCTTT,CSVEEHGGGWNTEAFF